The 19 T cell receptor beta chains below all came from one sample that was sequenced in a study of early T cells in non-severe SARS-CoV-2 infection. TCRdb called the 5' RACE reads again in MiXCR, with one record for every CDR3 protein. The profile shows about 67,000 distinct CDR3 sequences, around 10% of them singletons. Sequencing was carried out using whole blood. The receptors shown here come from an adult who was a healthcare worker with PCR-confirmed SARS-CoV-2 infection or an uninfected control (not recorded which).

This clonotype came up many times. J is TRBJ2-1 and V is TRBV7-3; 7 bases fit TRBD2. Germline assignment: CDR1 SGHTA and CDR2 FQGTGA. Germline trimming cut 1 base from V and 2 bases from J; bases unmatched to any gene: 5. The CDR3 sequence is 16 residues long. The CDR3 reads CASSLIGGRPYNEQFF. CDR3 sequence (DNA): TGTGCCAGCAGCTTAATCGGGGGGAGACCCTACAATGAGCAGTTCTTC. The variable domain in full, with the rest retrieved from reference TRBV7-3 and TRBJ2-1, is GAGVSQTPSNKVTEKGKYVELRCDPISGHTALYWYRQSLGQGPEFLIYFQGTGAADDSGLPNDRFFAVRPEGSVSTLKIQRTERGDSAVYLCASSLIGGRPYNEQFFGPGTRLTVL.

The table lists this clonotype with many counts. The V and J genes are TRBV12-3 or TRBV12-4 and TRBJ2-1; 9 bases align to TRBD2. V shed 5 bases and J 6 bases; nucleotides not matched to a gene: 8. CDR3 size: 15 residues. This CDR3 reads CASSPSGTGTNEQFF. CDR3 coding DNA: TGTGCCAGCAGTCCTAGCGGGACCGGAACCAATGAGCAGTTCTTC.

This sequence joins TRBV6-1 and TRBJ2-6; unclear D gene. This CDR3 is 12 amino acids long. Germline CDR1 and CDR2: MNHNS and SASEGT. V gave up 6 bases and J gave up 2 bases, with 2 bases separating them. The chain's CDR3 is CASRAGANVLTF. The CDR3 DNA is TGTGCCAGCAGGGCTGGGGCCAACGTCCTGACTTTC.

In DNA, the CDR3 is TGCGCCAGCAGCCCTGGACTAGCGGGAGGGCCCCGGAATGAGCAGTTCTTC. Translating gives CASSPGLAGGPRNEQFF. The chain has TRBV5-1 and TRBJ2-1, with 15 bases lining up with TRBD2. V was pared by 4 bases and J by 7 bases, with 9 bases of the junction left unmatched. CDR1 and CDR2 (germline): SGHRS, YFSETQ. The CDR3 spans 17 residues.

This clonotype was observed many times. The chain employs TRBV20-1 and TRBJ2-4, with 7 nucleotides matching TRBD1. The CDR3 contains 16 residues. Germline-derived CDR1 and CDR2 are DFQATT and SNEGSKA (reference sequence). The V gene end was trimmed by 6 bases and the J gene end by 5 bases; junction bases not matched to a gene: 16. The DNA of the CDR3 is TGCAGTGCGATCCCTCCAAGGGGGCAGGGGGAAAACATTCAGTACTTC. Translating it yields CSAIPPRGQGENIQYF.

The chain is built from TRBV11-3 and TRBJ2-1; D ambiguous. The germline V gene encodes CDR1 SGHNT and CDR2 YENEEA. V was shortened by 5 bases and J by 7 bases, with 15 bases between the two germline ends. The CDR3 has 14 amino acids. The DNA of the CDR3 is TGTGCCAGCAGCCGCCGACCCTTGGAGAATGAGCAGTTCTTC. As protein: CASSRRPLENEQFF.

This clonotype was counted at least ten times. This chain uses TRBV5-4 with TRBJ2-1, with 13 bases that match TRBD2. Trimming cost V 1 base and J 8 bases; bases outside gene matches: 9. This CDR3 is built from 17 residues. Germline V gene data show CDR1 as SGHNT and CDR2 as YYREEE (reference sequence). The CDR3 nucleotides read TGTGCCAGCAGCTTGTACCTTACTAGCGGGGGGGCCGATGAGCAGTTCTTC. This encodes CASSLYLTSGGADEQFF.

The sample holds many counts of this clonotype. The chain couples TRBV9 to TRBJ2-5; 10 bases map to TRBD2. CDR3 length: 14 amino acids. Trimming took 4 bases from V and 3 from J; bases not matched to a gene: 3. In germline, CDR1 is SGDLS, CDR2 YYNGEE. The CDR3: CASSWTSGKETQYF. CDR3 bases: TGTGCCAGCAGCTGGACTAGCGGTAAAGAGACCCAGTACTTC.

The table lists this clonotype with a few counts. The junction and the germline gene differ at one end; a read error may be behind it. The CDR3 sequence: CANSFVAGTYEQYF. The CDR3 DNA reads TGTGCCAACAGCTTTGTAGCGGGGACCTACGAGCAGTACTTC. The chain links TRBV5-5 to TRBJ2-7, with 8 bases identical to TRBD2. Germline-derived CDR1 and CDR2 are SGHKS and YYEKEE (reference sequence). The CDR3 loop spans 14 amino acids. Combining the CDR3 with reference TRBV5-5 and TRBJ2-7 gives the whole variable domain DAGVTQSPTHLIKTRGQQVTLRCSPISGHKSVSWYQQVLGQGPQFIFQYYEKEERGRGNFPDRFSARQFPNYSSELNVNALLLGDSALYLCANSFVAGTYEQYFGPGTRLTVT.

The chain employs TRBV30 and TRBJ1-4, with TRBD1 matching 10 bases. This CDR3 comprises 14 residues. With V trimmed by 1 base and J by 7 bases, 3 bases remained unmatched. Germline values: CDR1 GTSNPN, CDR2 SVGIG (reference sequence). The CDR3 region has the DNA TGTGCCTGGAGTGCCGGGACAGGGGCTGAAAAACTGTTTTTT. It codes for CAWSAGTGAEKLFF.

This clonotype has a count of ten or more. V and J are TRBV29-1 and TRBJ2-1, with 9 bases matching TRBD2. The CDR3 is made up of 11 amino acids. J gave up 10 bases and V 7 bases, and 5 bases lay outside the gene matches. CDR1 and CDR2 from the germline V gene are SQVTM and ANQGSEA. CDR3 amino acids: CSAGLAREQFF. As DNA, the CDR3 is TGCAGCGCCGGACTAGCGCGAGAGCAGTTCTTC.

This clonotype was detected many times. The chain uses TRBV7-6 and TRBJ2-3, with D perhaps TRBD2 (6 bases). The CDR3 sequence is 15 residues long. The V and J ends lost 2 bases and 2 bases respectively, with 11 bases between them. Germline V gene lookup returns CDR1 SGHVS and CDR2 FNYEAQ. The DNA for the CDR3 is TGTGCCAGCAGCTTACGGCGGGGCGCCACAGATACGCAGTATTTT. Translation: CASSLRRGATDTQYF. Supplemented by reference TRBV7-6 and TRBJ2-3, the full variable domain reads GAGVSQSPRYKVTKRGQDVALRCDPISGHVSLYWYRQALGQGPEFLTYFNYEAQQDKSGLPNDRFSAERPEGSISTLTIQRTEQRDSAMYRCASSLRRGATDTQYFGPGTRLTVL.

This clonotype was observed a few times. This rearrangement joins TRBV12-3 or TRBV12-4 to TRBJ1-1; D possibly corresponds to TRBD1 (5 bases). V lost 7 bases to trimming and J lost 5 bases, with 14 bases between them. The CDR3 contains 13 residues. The CDR3 DNA is TGTGCCAGCACCGTAACAGGATTAACTGAAGCTTTCTTT. Amino acid sequence: CASTVTGLTEAFF.

This clonotype was counted at least ten times. V is TRBV6-1 and J is TRBJ2-3; TRBD1 matches 8 bases. The CDR3 has 15 residues. Germline V gives CDR1 MNHNS, CDR2 SASEGT. V was clipped by 4 bases and J by 5 bases; unmatched bases: 8. CDR3 amino acids: CASSVTGGLGDTQYF. Here the CDR3 DNA reads TGTGCCAGCAGTGTCACAGGGGGTCTGGGAGATACGCAGTATTTT.

Only a few counts were recorded for this clonotype. This chain joins TRBV12-3 or TRBV12-4 and TRBJ2-3; D tentatively fits TRBD1 or TRBD2 (7 bases each). The CDR3 is made up of 16 amino acids. Trimming pared 6 bases from V and 4 bases from J, leaving 20 bases between. CDR3 nucleotides: TGTGCCAGCAGGCCCGGCCCGACAGGGAGGGCAGATACGCAGTATTTT. The encoded protein is CASRPGPTGRADTQYF.

This clonotype was counted a few times. The chain has TRBV7-9 and TRBJ2-2, with TRBD1 identical over 7 bases. The V segment lost 5 bases and the J segment 6 bases; nucleotides outside the gene matches: 9. This CDR3 has 15 amino acids. Per the germline V gene, CDR1 is SEHNR and CDR2 is FQNEAQ (reference sequence). The CDR3 loop is CASSPRQGGAGELFF. The DNA for the CDR3 is TGTGCCAGCAGCCCTCGACAGGGTGGGGCCGGGGAGCTGTTTTTT.

The V gene is TRBV12-3 or TRBV12-4, the J gene TRBJ1-6; unclear D gene. The V gene lost 4 bases and the J gene lost 7 bases, with 8 bases spanning the gap. The CDR3 consists of 13 residues. CDR3 nucleotide sequence: TGTGCCAGCAGTTCCATCTTAAATTCACCCCTCCACTTT. Residues: CASSSILNSPLHF.

The rearrangement links TRBV12-3 or TRBV12-4 to TRBJ2-2; possibly TRBD1 for D (6 bases). V lost 6 bases to trimming and J lost 3 bases, with 14 bases between them. The CDR3 contains 15 residues. The CDR3 protein is CASRTAQGYTGELFF. CDR3 DNA sequence: TGTGCCAGCAGGACCGCGCAGGGGTACACCGGGGAGCTGTTTTTT.

This sequence joins TRBV19 and TRBJ2-1, with D unclear. This CDR3 contains 16 residues. Germline assignment: CDR1 LNHDA and CDR2 SQIVND (reference sequence). V gave up 1 base and J gave up 3 bases, with 13 bases separating them. CDR3 DNA: TGTGCCAGTAGTATAGGAGGCGGCGCTTTCTACAATGAGCAGTTCTTC. Protein sequence: CASSIGGGAFYNEQFF.